The TCR beta chain described here comes from a study of glioma-infiltrating T cells after dendritic cell vaccination. Some clones are missing from TCRdb's copy, which holds only in-frame ones; the method was immunoSEQ multiplex PCR. The table shows approximately 50,000 clones, with around nine tenths occurring only once. In germline, CDR1 is SGHRS, CDR2 YFSETQ. This CDR3 spans 15 amino acids. Losses at the gene ends were 4 bases for V and 8 bases for J; bases not matched to a gene: 13. Time point in this sample: after dendritic cell vaccination, including at tumor progression/relapse. Before vaccination, two weeks after the third vaccination, and at progression, PBMC were collected.

This clonotype was obtained from a human donor with glioblastoma. V gene TRBV5-1 combines with J gene TRBJ1-2; 8 bases align to TRBD1. This sample comprised blood, obtained after dendritic cell vaccination. CDR3 coding DNA: TGCGCCAGCAGCCCGGAGGGACAGGCGATCTTGGGCTACACCTTC. Amino acid sequence: CASSPEGQAILGYTF.